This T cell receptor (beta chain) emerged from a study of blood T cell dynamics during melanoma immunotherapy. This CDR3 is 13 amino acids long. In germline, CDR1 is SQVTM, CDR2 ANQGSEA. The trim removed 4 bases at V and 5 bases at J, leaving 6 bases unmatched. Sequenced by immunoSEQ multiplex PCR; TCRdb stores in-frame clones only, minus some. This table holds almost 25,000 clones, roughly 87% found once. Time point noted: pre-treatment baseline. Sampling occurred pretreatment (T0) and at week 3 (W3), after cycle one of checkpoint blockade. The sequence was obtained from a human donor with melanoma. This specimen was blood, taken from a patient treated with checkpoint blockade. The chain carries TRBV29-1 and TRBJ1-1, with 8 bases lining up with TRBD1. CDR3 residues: CSVGGQGATEAFF. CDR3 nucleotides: TGCAGCGTTGGGGGGCAGGGGGCGACTGAAGCTTTCTTT.